A single T cell receptor (beta chain) is shown here with its context. This CDR3 is 15 amino acids long. Germline values: CDR1 KGHSH, CDR2 LQKENI. Trimming stripped 2 bases from V and 2 bases from J, with 12 bases between. Produced via immunoSEQ multiplex PCR; TCRdb's table is partial and in-frame only. The table records more than 25,000 clones, approximately 93% of them present only once. The data stem from a study of control samples from healthy donors and cancer patients. What was sequenced was blood. The receptor was isolated from a man aged 60 to 69 in good health. The rearrangement links TRBV18 to TRBJ1-2; D gene unclear. The CDR3 sequence is CASSPEQRLNYGYTF. CDR3 sequence (DNA): TGTGCCAGCTCACCAGAACAGCGCCTAAACTATGGCTACACCTTC.